The 21 T cell receptor beta chains below all came from one sample that was sequenced in a study of blood T cell repertoires in COVID-19. Using immunoSEQ multiplex PCR, the repertoire was profiled, and TCRdb retains in-frame clones only, with some absent. The sample consists of about 170,000 clones, about 89% of them appearing once. Sequencing input: peripheral blood. The origin of the receptors is a man in his 70s with acute or convalescent COVID-19.

The chain recombines TRBV5-1 with TRBJ2-5, with D perhaps TRBD2 (6 bases). Germline lookup yields CDR1 SGHRS and CDR2 YFSETQ. Trimming took off 4 bases at V and 8 bases at J, with 24 bases between the two ends. The CDR3 runs to 16 residues. The CDR3 reads CASSPTGFGSAGTQYF. The DNA for the CDR3 is TGCGCCAGCAGCCCCACCGGGTTCGGGAGCGCGGGTACCCAGTACTTC.

The chain recombines TRBV7-8 with TRBJ2-7; 8 positions match TRBD1. The CDR3 runs to 14 residues. The germline CDR1 and CDR2 sequences are SGHVS and FQNEAQ. V dropped 6 bases and J dropped 2; count of bases not matched to a gene: 6. The CDR3 is CASRQGTGPYEQYF. CDR3 coding DNA: TGTGCCAGCAGACAAGGGACAGGTCCCTACGAGCAGTACTTC.

The chain has TRBV19 and TRBJ2-7; TRBD1 agrees at 9 bases. The germline V gene has CDR1 LNHDA and CDR2 SQIVND (reference sequence). V shed 7 bases, J shed 7 bases, and the junction held 11 bases outside the gene matches. The CDR3 is made up of 14 amino acids. CDR3 in amino acids: CASTPRTGVKEQYF. CDR3 nucleotides: TGTGCCAGTACCCCCCGGACAGGGGTTAAGGAGCAGTACTTC.

This rearrangement joins TRBV5-5 to TRBJ2-7; 7 nucleotides align to TRBD1. The V gene end was trimmed by 0 bases and the J gene end by 5 bases; junction bases not matched to a gene: 8. The CDR3 has 15 amino acids. Germline CDR1 SGHKS, CDR2 YYEKEE (reference sequence). CDR3 coding DNA: TGTGCCAGCAGCTTGGCCGGGACAGCTCCCAACGAGCAGTACTTC. Translation gives CASSLAGTAPNEQYF.

The chain is built from TRBV5-1 and TRBJ1-2; weak D call: TRBD1 (5 bases). Trimming stripped 0 bases from V and 5 bases from J, with 17 bases between. The CDR3 runs to 16 residues. Germline lookup yields CDR1 SGHRS and CDR2 YFSETQ. CDR3 region: CASSLDARTRLYGYTF. The CDR3, as DNA: TGCGCCAGCAGCTTGGATGCAAGGACAAGGTTATATGGCTACACCTTC.

This chain uses TRBV11-2 with TRBJ2-1; 8 positions match TRBD2. The V gene end was trimmed by 2 bases and the J gene end by 12 bases; junction bases not matched to a gene: 3. Germline V gene sequence: CDR1 SGHAT, CDR2 FQNNGV. The CDR3 length is 12 residues. The CDR3 bases are TGTGCCAGCAGCTTAAGGACTAGCAGGCAGTTCTTC. Its translation: CASSLRTSRQFF.

The chain is built from TRBV4-2 and TRBJ1-1; D is unclear. V lost 0 bases and J lost 6, with 17 bases in between. This CDR3 contains 16 residues. The germline V gene has CDR1 LGHNA and CDR2 YNFKEQ. The CDR3, as DNA: TGTGCCAGCAGCCAAGATCTTGGTCGGGGTCGGCCTGAAGCTTTCTTT. Translated, it gives CASSQDLGRGRPEAFF.

The chain links TRBV7-3 to TRBJ2-7; 8 positions match TRBD2. The CDR3 is made up of 15 amino acids. Per germline, CDR1 SGHTA and CDR2 FQGTGA. The V segment lost 0 bases and the J segment 6 bases; nucleotides outside the gene matches: 7. In DNA form, the CDR3 reads TGTGCCAGCAGCTTAACCCCGGGAGGGCCGAGCGAGCAGTACTTC. Translated, it gives CASSLTPGGPSEQYF.

The chain employs TRBV6-4 and TRBJ2-4; D ambiguous. V was clipped by 2 bases and J by 6 bases, with 8 bases between them. This CDR3 comprises 13 residues. Germline values: CDR1 MRHNA, CDR2 SNTAGT. For the CDR3, the DNA is TGTGCCAGCAGTGACAACGGCGGAAACATTCAGTACTTC. Encoded protein: CASSDNGGNIQYF.

This sequence joins TRBV21-1 and TRBJ2-5; whether TRBD1, the table's D call, matches the DNA was not checked. TRBV21-1 is noted as a pseudogene. CDR3 length: 16 residues. DNA for the CDR3: TGTGCCAGCAGTCAAGCCGGGACAGGGGTCCAAGAGACCCAGTACTTC. Translated: CASSQAGTGVQETQYF.

In its sample, this clone was seen a few times. The V call is TRBV2, the J call TRBJ2-7; 8 positions match TRBD1. This CDR3 spans 14 amino acids. CDR1 and CDR2 (germline): SNHLY, FYNNEI. V dropped 3 bases and J dropped 2; count of bases not matched to a gene: 3. Written as DNA, the CDR3 is TGTGCCAGCAGTGACCAGGGGGCAACCTACGAGCAGTACTTC. Translation: CASSDQGATYEQYF.

V and J are TRBV19 and TRBJ1-4; D is ambiguous. CDR3 length: 14 amino acids. The V end was cut by 3 bases, the J end by 4 bases, with 9 bases between. Germline values: CDR1 LNHDA, CDR2 SQIVND (reference sequence). CDR3: CASSITQLNEKLFF. The CDR3 coding sequence is TGTGCCAGTAGTATCACGCAACTTAATGAAAAACTGTTTTTT.

This clone was picked up one time. The chain carries TRBV2 and TRBJ1-3; 7 positions agree with TRBD1. After removal of 6 bases from V and 4 bases from J, the junction contained 9 bases not matched to a gene. CDR1 SNHLY and CDR2 FYNNEI come from the germline V gene. There are 15 residues in the CDR3. CDR3 in amino acids: CASSPTTGKGNTIYF. The CDR3 DNA reads as TGTGCCAGCAGCCCTACGACAGGGAAGGGAAACACCATATATTTT. Full variable domain (outside the CDR3, taken from reference TRBV2 and TRBJ1-3): EPEVTQTPSHQVTQMGQEVILRCVPISNHLYFYWYRQILGQKVEFLVSFYNNEISEKSEIFDDQFSVERPDGSNFTLKIRSTKLEDSAMYFCASSPTTGKGNTIYFGEGSWLTVV.

The rearrangement uses TRBV3-1 (or the pseudogene TRBV3-2) and TRBJ1-6, with D perhaps TRBD1 (5 bases). The CDR3 extends over 14 amino acids. The V end lost 4 bases, the J end lost 10 bases, and 14 bases lay between the germline ends. Per germline, CDR1 LGHDT and CDR2 YNNKEL (reference sequence). The CDR3 is CASSPIQGESPLHF. The CDR3 coding sequence is TGTGCCAGCAGCCCCATCCAGGGTGAATCACCCCTCCACTTT.

V and J are TRBV18 and TRBJ1-4; D is ambiguous. Trimming removed 3 bases at V and 3 bases at J, with 5 bases between. Germline lookup yields CDR1 KGHSH and CDR2 LQKENI. CDR3 size: 13 residues. The DNA of the CDR3 is TGTGCCAGCTCACCCCCCTCTAATGAAAAACTGTTTTTT. This translates into CASSPPSNEKLFF.

The genes are TRBV6-5 and TRBJ2-7, with D perhaps matching TRBD2 (6 bases). Germline assignment: CDR1 MNHEY and CDR2 SVGAGI. V was clipped by 2 bases and J by 6 bases, with 17 bases between them. The CDR3 extends over 15 amino acids. The CDR3 loop is CASSYRVNLGGEQYF. The CDR3 DNA is TGTGCCAGCAGTTACCGGGTCAACTTGGGGGGCGAGCAGTACTTC.

The V and J genes are TRBV9 and TRBJ2-3, with 10 bases aligning to TRBD2. The V gene's germline CDR1 is SGDLS and CDR2 YYNGEE. V shed 0 bases, J shed 6 bases, and the junction held 10 bases outside the gene matches. This CDR3 is 17 amino acids long. The CDR3 sequence is CASSVEGLAPQGDTQYF. The CDR3 DNA is TGTGCCAGCAGCGTAGAGGGACTAGCGCCACAGGGGGATACGCAGTATTTT.

The chain carries TRBV10-3 and TRBJ1-5; tentative D call: TRBD1 (6 bases). Between the trimmed V and J ends, which lost 3 bases and 8 bases, there was a span of 14 bases. This CDR3 spans 14 amino acids. Germline lookup yields CDR1 ENHRY and CDR2 SYGVKD. The DNA of the CDR3 is TGTGCCATCAGTGATTTTCTGGGGGCCAAGCCCCAGCATTTT. It specifies CAISDFLGAKPQHF.

The chain recombines TRBV6-2 or TRBV6-3 with TRBJ2-1; no clear D gene. Per the germline V gene, CDR1 is MNHEY and CDR2 is SVGEGT. The CDR3 is made up of 13 amino acids. V gave up 5 bases and J gave up 8 bases, with 13 bases separating them. In nucleotides, the CDR3 is TGTGCCAGCAGTCTTCTAAGAGAGGATGAGCAGTTCTTC. Amino acid sequence: CASSLLREDEQFF.

This chain connects TRBV5-1 to TRBJ2-3; the D is unclear. The CDR3 consists of 15 residues. V lost 0 bases, J lost 0 bases, and 8 bases lay in between. Germline V gene lookup returns CDR1 SGHRS and CDR2 YFSETQ. Written as DNA, the CDR3 is TGCGCCAGCAGCTTGGAGGAGCCGAGCACAGATACGCAGTATTTT. It is translated as CASSLEEPSTDTQYF.

This clone appeared a single time. This chain's CDR3 is CASSLAVTGELFF. The CDR3 DNA reads as TGCGCCAGCAGCTTGGCCGTGACAGGGGAGCTGTTTTTT. The genes are TRBV5-1 and TRBJ2-2; D unresolved. The CDR3 is 13 amino acids. Germline loops: CDR1 SGHRS, CDR2 YFSETQ. V lost 0 bases, J lost 8 bases, and 8 bases lay in between.